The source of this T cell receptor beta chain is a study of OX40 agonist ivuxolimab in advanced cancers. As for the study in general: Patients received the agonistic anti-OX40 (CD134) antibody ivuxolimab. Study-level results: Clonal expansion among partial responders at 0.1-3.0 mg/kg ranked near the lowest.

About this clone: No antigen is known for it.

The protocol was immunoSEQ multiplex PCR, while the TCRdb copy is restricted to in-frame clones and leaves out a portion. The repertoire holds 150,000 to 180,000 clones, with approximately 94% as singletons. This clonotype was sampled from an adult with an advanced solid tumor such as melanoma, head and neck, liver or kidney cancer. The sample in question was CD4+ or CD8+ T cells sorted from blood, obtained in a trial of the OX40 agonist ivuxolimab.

CDR3 region: CASSLGGTSGFTGELFF. The CDR3 nucleotides read TGCGCCAGCAGCTTGGGCGGGACTAGCGGGTTCACCGGGGAGCTGTTTTTT. V and J are TRBV5-1 and TRBJ2-2; 12 bases align to TRBD2. This CDR3 spans 17 amino acids. Germline CDR1 is SGHRS and CDR2 is YFSETQ. With V trimmed by 0 bases and J by 4 bases, 4 bases remained unmatched.